Included here is one T cell receptor beta chain sequence, with context. In the source study's methods: Counts of nucleated cells, estimated from reference gene primer amplification, were obtained. The data were produced by immunoSEQ multiplex PCR, yet TCRdb's version contains in-frame clones alone and is incomplete. V, J and clone size are those of that table, while D and trimming were read from the DNA. Of approximately 140,000 clones listed, 75% to 90% were seen once; the top ten hold about 4%. The data were taken from a study of blood T cell repertoires in COVID-19. About the study: The United States, Italy and Spain supplied acute and convalescent COVID-19 samples.

Looked up from germline, CDR1 is SGHDT and CDR2 is YYEEEE. This CDR3 contains 14 residues. The ends were cut back, 4 bases at V and 2 bases at J, with 12 bases in the middle. The rearrangement joins TRBV5-6 to TRBJ1-1; weak D call: TRBD1 (6 bases). The sample taken for sequencing was peripheral blood. This receptor was taken from a woman aged 60 to 75 with active or convalescent COVID-19. CDR3 nucleotides: TGTGCCAGCAGCGGTGGACAGAAAAACACTGAAGCTTTCTTT. Encoded protein: CASSGGQKNTEAFF. Using reference TRBV5-6 and TRBJ1-1 for the parts outside the CDR3, the full variable domain is DAGVTQSPTHLIKTRGQQVTLRCSPKSGHDTVSWYQQALGQGPQFIFQYYEEEERQRGNFPDRFSGHQFPNYSSELNVNALLLGDSALYLCASSGGQKNTEAFFGQGTRLTVV.